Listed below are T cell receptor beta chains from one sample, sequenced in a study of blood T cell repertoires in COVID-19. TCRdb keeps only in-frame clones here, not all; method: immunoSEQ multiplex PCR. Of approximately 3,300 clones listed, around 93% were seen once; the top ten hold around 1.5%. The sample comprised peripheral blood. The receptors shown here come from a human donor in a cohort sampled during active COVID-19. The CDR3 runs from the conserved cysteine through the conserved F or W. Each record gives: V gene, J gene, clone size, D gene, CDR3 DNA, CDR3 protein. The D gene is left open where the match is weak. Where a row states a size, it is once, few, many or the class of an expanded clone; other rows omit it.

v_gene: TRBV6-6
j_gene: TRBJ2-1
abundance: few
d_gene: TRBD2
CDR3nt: TGTGCCAGTAGCGGGGGTGAGCAGTTCTTC
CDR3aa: CASSGGEQFF

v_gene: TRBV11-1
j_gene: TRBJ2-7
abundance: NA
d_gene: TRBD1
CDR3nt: TGTGCCAGCAGCCCACAGGGGCGAGGGGAGCAGTACTTC
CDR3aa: CASSPQGRGEQYF

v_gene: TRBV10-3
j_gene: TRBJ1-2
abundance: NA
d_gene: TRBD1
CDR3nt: TGTGCCATCAGCGCGACAGGGGCCCTTGGCTATGGCTACACCTTC
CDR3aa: CAISATGALGYGYTF

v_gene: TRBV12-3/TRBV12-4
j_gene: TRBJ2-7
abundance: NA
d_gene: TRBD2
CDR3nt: TGTGCCAGCAACTCGGGAGGCGGTCACGAGCAGTACTTC
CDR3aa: CASNSGGGHEQYF

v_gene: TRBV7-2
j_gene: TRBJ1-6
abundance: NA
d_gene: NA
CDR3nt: TGTGCCAGCAGCGTTCGGGGAGGGCGAAATTCACCCCTCCACTTT
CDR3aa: CASSVRGGRNSPLHF

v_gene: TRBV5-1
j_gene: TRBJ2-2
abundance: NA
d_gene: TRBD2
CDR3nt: TGCGCCAGCAGATGGGATAGCGGGAGTCCGAACACCGGGGAGCTGTTTTTT
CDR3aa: CASRWDSGSPNTGELFF

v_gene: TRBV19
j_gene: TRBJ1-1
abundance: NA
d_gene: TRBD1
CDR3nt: TGTGCCAGTAGTACCTGGACAGGGGGCGACACTGAAGCTTTCTTT
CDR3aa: CASSTWTGGDTEAFF

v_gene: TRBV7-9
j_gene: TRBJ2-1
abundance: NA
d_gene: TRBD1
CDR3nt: TGTGCCAGCAGCCTAGAGCCTGGACAGGGGGTGAATGAGCAGTTCTTC
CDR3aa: CASSLEPGQGVNEQFF

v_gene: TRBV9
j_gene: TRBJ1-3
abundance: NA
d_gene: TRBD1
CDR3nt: TGTGCCAGCAGCGCCGGGACAGGGGGCAGTGGAAACACCATATATTTT
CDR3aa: CASSAGTGGSGNTIYF

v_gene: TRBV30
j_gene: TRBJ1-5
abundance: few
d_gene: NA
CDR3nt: TGTGCCTGGAGTGGGGGTTGGACAGGCAATCAGCCCCAGCATTTT
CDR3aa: CAWSGGWTGNQPQHF

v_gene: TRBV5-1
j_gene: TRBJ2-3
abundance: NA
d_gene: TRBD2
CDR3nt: TGCGCCAGCAGCTTAGTAGCGGGGGGGAGCACAGATACGCAGTATTTT
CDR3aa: CASSLVAGGSTDTQYF

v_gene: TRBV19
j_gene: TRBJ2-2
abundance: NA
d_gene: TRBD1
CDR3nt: TGTGCCAGTAGACAGGGGTTCATCGGGGAGCTGTTTTTT
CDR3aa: CASRQGFIGELFF

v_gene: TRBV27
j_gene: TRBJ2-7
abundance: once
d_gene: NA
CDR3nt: TGTGCCAGCAGTTTGAGCAGGGCCTACGAGCAGTACTTC
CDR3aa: CASSLSRAYEQYF

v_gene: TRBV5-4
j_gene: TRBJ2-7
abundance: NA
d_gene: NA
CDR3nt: TGTGCCAGCAGCGGTAAACCTGACCGGGGTCGTTTGGGTGAGCAGTACTTC
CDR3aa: CASSGKPDRGRLGEQYF

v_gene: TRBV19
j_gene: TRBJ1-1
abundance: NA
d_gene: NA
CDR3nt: TGTGCCAGTAGGCCCGGAGATCTGAACACTGAAGCTTTCTTT
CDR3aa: CASRPGDLNTEAFF

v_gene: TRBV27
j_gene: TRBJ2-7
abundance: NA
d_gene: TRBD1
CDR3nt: TGTGCCAGCAGTAGGCCGGGACAGACCTACGAGCAGTACTTC
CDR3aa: CASSRPGQTYEQYF

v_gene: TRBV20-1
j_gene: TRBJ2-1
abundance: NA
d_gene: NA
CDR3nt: TGCAGTGCTGTAGAAAACAATGAGCAGTTCTTC
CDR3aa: CSAVENNEQFF

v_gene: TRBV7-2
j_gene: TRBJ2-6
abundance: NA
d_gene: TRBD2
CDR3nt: TGTGCCAGCAGCTTAGAAATGACTAGCGGGATCGGGGCCAACGTCCTGACTTTC
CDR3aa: CASSLEMTSGIGANVLTF

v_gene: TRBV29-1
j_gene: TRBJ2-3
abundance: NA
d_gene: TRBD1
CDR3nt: TGCAGCGTTGTGGCCACAAGGGACAGGGGAATAGCAGATACGCAGTATTTT
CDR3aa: CSVVATRDRGIADTQYF

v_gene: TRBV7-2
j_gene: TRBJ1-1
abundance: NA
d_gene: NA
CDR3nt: TGTGCCAGCAGTCACCGGGCGGGGTTTACGTTCCTAAAGTCCTTTGTTTTCTTT
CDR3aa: CASSHRAGFTFLKSFVFF

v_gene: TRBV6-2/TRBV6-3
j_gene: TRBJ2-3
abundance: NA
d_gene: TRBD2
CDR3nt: TGTGCCAGCAGTCCAATTAGCGGGCGGACAGATACGCAGTATTTT
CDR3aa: CASSPISGRTDTQYF

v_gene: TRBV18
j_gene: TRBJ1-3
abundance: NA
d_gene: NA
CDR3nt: TGTGCCAGCTCGGAAATTTCACGAGGGTCTGGAAACACCATATATTTT
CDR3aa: CASSEISRGSGNTIYF

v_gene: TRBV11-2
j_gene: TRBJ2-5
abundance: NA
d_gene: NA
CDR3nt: TGTGCCAGCAGCTTAGTGCAGGGAGGAGAGACCCAGTACTTC
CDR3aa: CASSLVQGGETQYF

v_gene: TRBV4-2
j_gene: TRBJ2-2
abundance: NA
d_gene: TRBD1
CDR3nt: TGTGCCAGCAGCCCTAGACAGGGGGCGAGCACCGGGGAGCTGTTTTTT
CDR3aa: CASSPRQGASTGELFF

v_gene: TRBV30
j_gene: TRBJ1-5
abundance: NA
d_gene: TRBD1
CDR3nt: TGTGCCTGGAGCGCCGGGACAGGGGATAATCAGCCCCAGCATTTT
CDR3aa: CAWSAGTGDNQPQHF

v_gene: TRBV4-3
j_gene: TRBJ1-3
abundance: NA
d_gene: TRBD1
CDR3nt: TGCGCCAGCAGCCACCACAGGGGCGAACTATCTGGAAACACCATATATTTT
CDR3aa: CASSHHRGELSGNTIYF

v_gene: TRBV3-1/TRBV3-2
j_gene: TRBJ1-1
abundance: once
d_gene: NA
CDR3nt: TGTGCCAGCAGCTATTACAGGGATACTGAAGCTTTCTTT
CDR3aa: CASSYYRDTEAFF

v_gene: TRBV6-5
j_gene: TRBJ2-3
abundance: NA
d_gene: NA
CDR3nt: TGTGCCAGCAGGGGAGCGGTGACAGATACGCAGTATTTT
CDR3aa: CASRGAVTDTQYF

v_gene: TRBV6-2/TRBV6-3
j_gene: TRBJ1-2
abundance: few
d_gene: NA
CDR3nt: TGTGCCAGCAGTTACTCGAGCGTCGGCTACACCTTC
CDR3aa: CASSYSSVGYTF

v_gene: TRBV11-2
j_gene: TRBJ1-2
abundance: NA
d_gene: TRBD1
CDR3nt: TGTGCCAGCAGCGAAGCAGGGGGCCATCGCTATGGCTACACCTTC
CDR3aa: CASSEAGGHRYGYTF

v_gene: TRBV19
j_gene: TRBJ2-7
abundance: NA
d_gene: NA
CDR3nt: TGTGCCAGTAGTAGCGGGAACACCTACGAGCAGTACTTC
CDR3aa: CASSSGNTYEQYF

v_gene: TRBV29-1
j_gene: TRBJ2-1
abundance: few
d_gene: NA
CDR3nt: TGCAGCGTCCGGGACTCGAACGAAAATGAGCAGTTCTTC
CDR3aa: CSVRDSNENEQFF

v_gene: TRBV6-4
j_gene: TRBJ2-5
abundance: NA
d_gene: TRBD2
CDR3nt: TGTGCCAGCAGTGAGGGGACTAGCGGGAGGGACCAAGAGACCCAGTACTTC
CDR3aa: CASSEGTSGRDQETQYF

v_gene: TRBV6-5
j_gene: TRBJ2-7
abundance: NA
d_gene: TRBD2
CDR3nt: TGTGCCAGCAGTCCTCGGACTAGCGCCTACGAGCAGTACTTC
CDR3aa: CASSPRTSAYEQYF

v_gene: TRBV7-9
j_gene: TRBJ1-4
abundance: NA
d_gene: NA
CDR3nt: TGTGCCAGCAGCTTAGATTCCGGCGGGGTAAAACTGTTTTTT
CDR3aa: CASSLDSGGVKLFF

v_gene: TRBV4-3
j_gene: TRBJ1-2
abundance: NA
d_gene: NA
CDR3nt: TGCGCCAGCAGCCAAACCAAGACAGGACACCTATCTTATGGCTACACCTTC
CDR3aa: CASSQTKTGHLSYGYTF

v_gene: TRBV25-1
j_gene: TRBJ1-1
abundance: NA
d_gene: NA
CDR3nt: TGTGCCAGCAGTGAATGGGAGACGCCTAACACTGAAGCTTTCTTT
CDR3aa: CASSEWETPNTEAFF

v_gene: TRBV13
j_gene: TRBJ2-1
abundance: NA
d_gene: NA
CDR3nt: TGTGCCAGCAGCTTAGGGACTAAAGAGCAGTTCTTC
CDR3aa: CASSLGTKEQFF

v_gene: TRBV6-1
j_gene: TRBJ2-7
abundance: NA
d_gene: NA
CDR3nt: TGTGCCAGCAGTGAAGCGCTTTTTAGGGGTGGCTGCCACTTC
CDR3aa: CASSEALFRGGCHF

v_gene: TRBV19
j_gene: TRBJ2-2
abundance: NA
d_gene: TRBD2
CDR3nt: TGTGCCAGTAGTTCTAGCGGGAGGAACACCGGGGAGCTGTTTTTT
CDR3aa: CASSSSGRNTGELFF

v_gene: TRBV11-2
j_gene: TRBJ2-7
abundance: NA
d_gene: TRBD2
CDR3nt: TGTGCCAGCAGCTCCCGGACTAGCGGGAGGAACTACGAGCAGTACTTC
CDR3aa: CASSSRTSGRNYEQYF

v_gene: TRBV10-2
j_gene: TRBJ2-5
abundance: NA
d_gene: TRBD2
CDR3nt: TGCGCCAGCAGTGAGCCTAGCGGGAGGGCCGGGGGTGAGACCCAGTACTTC
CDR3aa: CASSEPSGRAGGETQYF

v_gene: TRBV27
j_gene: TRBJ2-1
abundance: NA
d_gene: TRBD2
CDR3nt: TGTGCCAGCAGTTCACCTAGCGGGGGCAAGCCAGAGCAGTTCTTC
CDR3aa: CASSSPSGGKPEQFF

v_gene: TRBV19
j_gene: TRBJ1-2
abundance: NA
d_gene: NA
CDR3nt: TGTGCCAGTATCAAGGACAGCGTTCGTGGCTACACCTTC
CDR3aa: CASIKDSVRGYTF

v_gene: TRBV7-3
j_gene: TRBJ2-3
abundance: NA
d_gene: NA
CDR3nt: TGTGCCAGCAGCTTAACAGCGGGCGGAGGGTCGAGCACAGATACGCAGTATTTT
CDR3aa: CASSLTAGGGSSTDTQYF

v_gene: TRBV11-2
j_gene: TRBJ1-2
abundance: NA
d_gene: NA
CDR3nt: TGTGCCAGCAGCTTAGAAACAGGGTTGTTAGGCTACACCTTC
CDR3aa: CASSLETGLLGYTF

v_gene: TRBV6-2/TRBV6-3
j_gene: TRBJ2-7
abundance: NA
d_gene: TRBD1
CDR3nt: TGTGCCAGCAGCTTCCTCCCCGGGACAGGGGAGAGATACGAGCAGTACTTC
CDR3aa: CASSFLPGTGERYEQYF

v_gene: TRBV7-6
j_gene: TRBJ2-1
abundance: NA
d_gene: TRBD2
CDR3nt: TGTGCCAGCAGCTTAGGGGTAGCGGAGCGGGGCACCCACAATGAGCAGTTCTTC
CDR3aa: CASSLGVAERGTHNEQFF

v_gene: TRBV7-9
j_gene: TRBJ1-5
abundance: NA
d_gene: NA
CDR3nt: TGTGCCAGCAGCTTTTCGACATCTGATCAGCCCCAGCATTTT
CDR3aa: CASSFSTSDQPQHF

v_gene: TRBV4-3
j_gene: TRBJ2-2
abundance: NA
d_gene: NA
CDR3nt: TGCGCCAGCAGCCAAGATGGACTACTGACGAACACCGGGGAGCTGTTTTTT
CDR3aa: CASSQDGLLTNTGELFF